These 10 T cell receptor beta chains originate from one sample sequenced in a study of blood T cell repertoires in COVID-19. Libraries were prepared by immunoSEQ multiplex PCR; TCRdb keeps only in-frame clonotypes and omits some of them. The sample has under 200,000 clones, around 90% seen once. The material sequenced was peripheral blood. These TCRs come from a man in his sixties with active or convalescent COVID-19.

This clone came up a few times. This sequence joins TRBV2 and TRBJ2-7; D unclear. The germline V gene has CDR1 SNHLY and CDR2 FYNNEI. Trimming took 4 bases from V and 7 from J, leaving 8 bases between them. The CDR3 contains 11 residues. The CDR3 loop is CASSVSGEQYF. The CDR3 DNA is TGTGCCAGCAGTGTGTCCGGGGAGCAGTACTTC.

This clone was found many times. The gene calls are TRBV5-1 and TRBJ2-1; TRBD2 agrees at 7 bases. After removal of 4 bases from V and 6 bases from J, the junction contained 10 bases not matched to a gene. Germline-derived CDR1 and CDR2 are SGHRS and YFSETQ. The CDR3 is 15 amino acids. CDR3 bases: TGCGCCAGCAGCCCTTCTAGCGGCGATATCAATGAGCAGTTCTTC. Translating it yields CASSPSSGDINEQFF.

V usage is TRBV11-2 and J usage is TRBJ1-4; D may be TRBD1 (6 bases). Germline CDR1 and CDR2: SGHAT and FQNNGV. The CDR3 length is 14 residues. V lost 5 bases, J lost 7 bases, and 14 bases lay in between. The CDR3 spells CASSRGGSGEKLFF. As DNA, the CDR3 is TGTGCCAGCAGCCGGGGGGGCTCTGGTGAAAAACTGTTTTTT.

The rearrangement joins TRBV30 to TRBJ2-7, with 10 bases that match TRBD2. V lost 2 bases and J lost 9; bases outside the gene matches: 13. The CDR3 consists of 15 residues. CDR1 and CDR2 from the germline V gene are GTSNPN and SVGIG (reference sequence). The CDR3 DNA reads TGTGCCTGGAGTATAGGGACTAGCGTAACGTCCGTGCAGTACTTC. It is translated as CAWSIGTSVTSVQYF.

This chain connects TRBV7-3 to TRBJ2-5, with 8 positions matching TRBD1. This CDR3 is built from 14 residues. Germline V gene sequence: CDR1 SGHTA, CDR2 FQGTGA. Trimming at V came to 5 bases and at J to 6 bases, leaving 8 bases not matched to a gene. The CDR3 region has the DNA TGTGCCAGCAGCCCGACAGGGGATGTTAAGACCCAGTACTTC. Translating gives CASSPTGDVKTQYF.

V is TRBV30 and J is TRBJ2-5, with D perhaps matching TRBD2 (6 bases). From germline, CDR1 is GTSNPN and CDR2 SVGIG (reference sequence). The CDR3 covers 13 residues. The V end was cut by 1 base, the J end by 2 bases, with 8 bases between. The CDR3 protein is CAWSGGDQETQYF. CDR3 bases: TGTGCCTGGAGTGGCGGGGATCAAGAGACCCAGTACTTC.

V and J are TRBV11-3 and TRBJ2-2; tentatively, D is TRBD2 (6 bases). Germline V gene data show CDR1 as SGHNT and CDR2 as YENEEA. The V gene lost 1 base and the J gene lost 1 base, with 13 bases spanning the gap. The CDR3 has 17 amino acids. The chain's CDR3 is CASSLGGAGLNTGELFF. As DNA, the CDR3 is TGTGCCAGCAGCTTAGGAGGGGCGGGGTTGAACACCGGGGAGCTGTTTTTT.

This chain links TRBV6-5 with TRBJ2-4; a possible D gene is TRBD2 (6 bases). The CDR3 loop spans 16 amino acids. V was clipped by 2 bases and J by 2 bases, with 13 bases between them. CDR1 MNHEY and CDR2 SVGAGI come from the germline V gene. The CDR3 here is CASSYVGGDPKNIQYF. The CDR3 coding sequence is TGTGCCAGCAGTTACGTCGGCGGGGATCCCAAAAACATTCAGTACTTC.

In this sample, this clone turned up a few times. The chain recombines TRBV3-1 (or the pseudogene TRBV3-2) with TRBJ1-2; 7 bases are a match to TRBD1. The CDR3 runs to 13 residues. J lost 7 bases, V lost 4 bases, and 6 bases had no gene match. Germline V gives CDR1 LGHDT, CDR2 YNNKEL (reference sequence). CDR3 nucleotide sequence: TGTGCCAGCAGCCGGGGGACAGTAAGTGGCTACACCTTC. As protein: CASSRGTVSGYTF.

V is TRBV3-1 (or the pseudogene TRBV3-2) and J is TRBJ2-7, with TRBD1 identical over 11 bases. CDR3 length: 15 residues. V was pared by 5 bases and J by 3 bases, with 6 bases of the junction left unmatched. Germline-derived CDR1 and CDR2 are LGHDT and YNNKEL (reference sequence). The CDR3 sequence is CASSSSGTGGYEQYF. In DNA, the CDR3 is TGTGCCAGCAGCTCGAGTGGGACAGGGGGCTACGAGCAGTACTTC.